This entry describes one TCR beta chain. No cognate antigen has been identified for it. One end of the junction does not line up with germline, which may come from a read error. Naive CD8 T cell libraries were made from approximately 20,000 to 1,000,000 sorted cells using 10%, 30% or 50% of purified RNA. Naive CD8 T cells were FACS-sorted as CD8+CD4-CCR7+CD45RA+ on a BD FACSAria II into RLT Plus buffer. To test detection sensitivity, Jurkat RNA equal to approximately ten TCR copies was added to samples of about 18,000-1,100,000 naive CD8 T cells. Enrichment of CD8 T cells was done with RosetteSep CD8+ T Cell Enrichment Cocktail plus Ficoll-Paque, and ACK red cell lysis came afterward. The library was made by PCR. TCRdb lists the instrument as NextSeq 500. Bulk TCR libraries were made following a previously described method, with the TCR primers given in Table S5. The Qiagen AllPrep DNA/RNA kit was used to purify total RNA. Before analysis, reads from multiple sequencing runs of the same library were pooled. In the source study's methods: Only reads with exact TCR constant sequence were kept, trimmed to 150 nt, and grouped by their 12-nt molecular barcodes. Reads in each barcode group were sub-clustered using a 15% Levenshtein threshold, and a quality-weighted consensus sequence was built for each RNA molecule. Non-functional sequences were filtered out, along with any lower-count sequence sitting one edit away from another sequence. Barcode sub-clusters with fewer than 20% of the maximum read count were removed, based on fitting two negative binomial distributions. Using fastp at Q25 and MiXCR, TCRdb reprocessed the public reads and kept productive beta chains. Entries are consolidated by CDR3 protein sequence, retaining the most common genes and DNA. In this record, the V and J calls reflect TCRdb's handling and not the investigators' own analysis. The sample has approximately 680,000 distinct CDR3 sequences on record, roughly 23% of them singletons. The top ten hold 0.78% of the sample.

The sample belongs to a study of molecular identifiers for immune sequencing clone quantification (dated by TCRdb to 2016 to 2019). Describing the broader study: For a replicate experiment, the RNA from either around 20,000 or 99,000 naive CD8 T cells was divided into five aliquots, and four of those aliquots went on to sequencing. This methods study benchmarked molecular-identifier clustering-based TCR repertoire sequencing (MIDCIRS) and TCR RNA copy counting, using CD8 T cells to do so.

Study-wide findings and limitations: In CMV-specific effector cells, over 97% of molecules were held by clones above 20 RNA copies, whereas under 1% of molecules were held by such clones in naive cells. Modeling indicated around 2.7 TCR RNA copies recovered per cell, compared with 9 to 10 by digital PCR, which implies a capture efficiency of approximately 30%. Highly expanded clone sizes could be underestimated because identical TCR molecules may share a barcode. Spiked-in Jurkat TCR RNA (about ten copies' worth), which is not part of the donor repertoire, was contained in the naive libraries. When barcode sub-clustering was left out, chimeric consensus sequences inflated TCR diversity, with chimeras reaching as high as 47%. Even against a background of one million naive CD8 T cells, spiked-in Jurkat TCR RNA amounting to a single cell's worth was reported to be detectable.

The TCR originated in a human donor in good health. Some libraries in this study had Jurkat cell RNA spiked in. Sample: naive CD8+ T cells from blood, with Jurkat cell RNA spiked in. What this sample's cell subset or site label stands for: FACS-sorted CD8+CD4-CCR7+CD45RA+ naive T cells.

This receptor carries the CDR3 CAGSLSGEETQYF. DNA sequence: TGTGCCGGCAGTTTGAGCGGAGAAGAGACCCAGTACTTC. The rearrangement combines TRBV27 with TRBJ2-5; the D region possibly corresponds to TRBD2 (5 bases align). Counted from cysteine to phenylalanine, this CDR3 has 13 amino acids. Only the CDR3 portion is preserved as DNA: 39 bases, with reading frame beginning at the first base. CDR1 is given as MNHEY and CDR2 as SMNVEV, both from the germline V gene (reference sequence).